The 23 T cell receptor beta chains reported below all come from one sample, sequenced in a study of radiation and T cells in renal cell carcinoma. Some clones are missing from TCRdb's copy, which holds only in-frame ones; the method was immunoSEQ multiplex PCR. The repertoire holds more than 75,000 clones, about four fifths seen once, with roughly 7% in the top ten. Described time point: baseline pretreatment blood. Treatment specified: 15 Gy SBRT to primary tumor, nephrectomy 4 weeks later. The specimen was blood, collected from a patient whose treatment included radiotherapy and nephrectomy. The receptors come from a man aged 55 to 70 with renal cell carcinoma.

This clone was counted a single time. This chain links TRBV6-5 with TRBJ2-5, with D perhaps TRBD1 (7 bases). V was pared by 5 bases and J by 5 bases, with 15 bases between. The CDR3 extends over 14 amino acids. CDR1 and CDR2 from the germline V gene are MNHEY and SVGAGI. CDR3 sequence (DNA): TGTGCCAGCAGTACTCAGGGGGGAGTCGAGACCCAGTACTTC. It translates to CASSTQGGVETQYF.

This clone has only a few counts. V gene TRBV13 combines with J gene TRBJ2-7, with TRBD2 matching over 9 bases. The CDR3 sequence is 15 residues long. Unmatched junction bases numbered 6, after V lost 2 bases and J lost 4 bases. Per the germline V gene, CDR1 is PRHDT and CDR2 is FYEKMQ (reference sequence). The CDR3 region has the DNA TGTGCCAGCAGCTTAAGGTCTAGCGGGAATTACGAGCAGTACTTC. Translating it yields CASSLRSSGNYEQYF. The variable domain in full, with the rest retrieved from reference TRBV13 and TRBJ2-7, is AAGVIQSPRHLIKEKRETATLKCYPIPRHDTVYWYQQGPGQDPQFLISFYEKMQSDKGSIPDRFSAQQFSDYHSELNMSSLELGDSALYFCASSLRSSGNYEQYFGPGTRLTVT.

This sequence joins TRBV15 and TRBJ2-7, with D perhaps matching TRBD1 (5 bases). Germline-derived CDR1 and CDR2 are LNHNV and YYDKDF (reference sequence). The CDR3 sequence is 12 residues long. V was shortened by 2 bases and J by 3 bases, with 5 bases between the two germline ends. The CDR3, as DNA: TGTGCCACCAGCAGACAGGGCTACGAGCAGTACTTC. It yields the protein CATSRQGYEQYF.

This chain joins TRBV6-5 and TRBJ2-4, with TRBD1 matching 7 bases. Germline lookup yields CDR1 MNHEY and CDR2 SVGAGI. Germline trimming cut 2 bases from V and 3 bases from J; bases unmatched to any gene: 7. The CDR3 spans 16 residues. The CDR3 region has the DNA TGTGCCAGCAGTTACCTTTACAGGGGAATCAAAAACATTCAGTACTTC. It yields the protein CASSYLYRGIKNIQYF.

The gene calls are TRBV30 and TRBJ2-5, with 9 bases aligning to TRBD1. J gave up 2 bases and V 3 bases, and 4 bases lay outside the gene matches. Germline V CDR1 and CDR2: GTSNPN, SVGIG (reference sequence). The CDR3 is 14 residues long. CDR3: CAWRDRGGQETQYF. The CDR3, as DNA: TGTGCCTGGAGGGACAGGGGAGGACAAGAGACCCAGTACTTC. The full variable domain, its missing parts supplied by reference TRBV30 and TRBJ2-5, is SQTIHQWPATLVQPVGSPLSLECTVEGTSNPNLYWYRQAAGRGLQLLFYSVGIGQISSEVPQNLSASRPQDRQFILSSKKLLLSDSGFYLCAWRDRGGQETQYFGPGTRLLVL.

This clone was recorded only once. This chain links TRBV4-1 with TRBJ2-5; unclear D gene. Trimming took 5 bases from V and 3 from J, leaving 7 bases between them. The CDR3 length is 12 residues. Germline lookup yields CDR1 MGHRA and CDR2 YSYEKL. The DNA of the CDR3 is TGCGCCAGCAGCGGACCGGAAGAGACCCAGTACTTC. Encoded protein: CASSGPEETQYF.

A remark on this clone: Just one base apart from a much larger clone, this may be a read error. This chain connects TRBV4-1 to TRBJ1-1; D is undetermined. Looked up from germline, CDR1 is MGHRA and CDR2 is YSYEKL. The CDR3 totals 15 residues. The CDR3 protein is CASSQESGMNIEAFF. DNA of the CDR3: TGCGCCAGCAGCCAAGAGTCAGGTATGAACATTGAAGCTTTCTTT.

This clone was recorded once. The V gene is TRBV7-9, the J gene TRBJ2-7, with 9 bases that match TRBD1. CDR3 length: 15 residues. V trimming: 3 bases; J trimming: 1 base; junction bases outside the gene matches: 4. Germline V gene lookup returns CDR1 SEHNR and CDR2 FQNEAQ (reference sequence). The CDR3 DNA follows: TGTGCCAGCAGCTTGTTAGGACAGGGGTCCTACGAGCAGTACTTC. This translates into CASSLLGQGSYEQYF. The variable domain in full, completed from reference TRBV7-9 and TRBJ2-7, reads DTGVSQNPRHKITKRGQNVTFRCDPISEHNRLYWYRQTLGQGPEFLTYFQNEAQLEKSRLLSDRFSAERPKGSFSTLEIQRTEQGDSAMYLCASSLLGQGSYEQYFGPGTRLTVT.

The table lists this clone with a few counts. CDR3 in amino acids: CASSQLWTGVRNTIYF. For the CDR3, the DNA is TGTGCCAGCAGCCAGCTCTGGACAGGGGTAAGGAACACCATATATTTT. The chain combines TRBV7-9 with TRBJ1-3, with TRBD1 matching over 9 bases. CDR3 length: 16 amino acids. CDR1 is SEHNR and CDR2 is FQNEAQ in the germline V gene (reference sequence). Trimming took 5 bases from V and 7 from J; bases not matched to a gene: 12.

The V call is TRBV28, the J call TRBJ2-1; D uncertain. Between the trimmed V and J ends, which lost 3 bases and 4 bases, there was a span of 22 bases. This CDR3 is built from 18 residues. CDR1 and CDR2 from the germline V gene are MDHEN and SYDVKM. CDR3 in amino acids: CASSLRPGGRRLYNEQFF. The CDR3 DNA sequence: TGTGCCAGCAGTTTGAGACCCGGTGGGCGCCGCCTATACAATGAGCAGTTCTTC. Combining the CDR3 with reference TRBV28 and TRBJ2-1 gives the whole variable domain DVKVTQSSRYLVKRTGEKVFLECVQDMDHENMFWYRQDPGLGLRLIYFSYDVKMKEKGDIPEGYSVSREKKERFSLILESASTNQTSMYLCASSLRPGGRRLYNEQFFGPGTRLTVL.

This chain links TRBV2 with TRBJ2-7; either TRBD1 or TRBD2 may fit D (5 bases each). CDR1 is SNHLY, CDR2 FYNNEI, per germline. The CDR3 runs 14 residues. V was cut by 4 bases and J by 1 base, with 11 bases left in between. The CDR3 DNA sequence: TGTGCCAGCAGTGCCGGGGCAGGGTCCTACGAGCAGTACTTC. Translated: CASSAGAGSYEQYF.

The CDR3 here is CASSQDPGISTDTQYF. CDR3 coding DNA: TGTGCCAGCAGCCAAGACCCGGGTATAAGCACAGATACGCAGTATTTT. This chain joins TRBV4-2 and TRBJ2-3; D is unclear. Germline CDR1 is LGHNA and CDR2 is YNFKEQ. V was trimmed by 0 bases and J by 0 bases, leaving 10 bases between them. The CDR3 sequence is 16 residues long.

V is TRBV2 and J is TRBJ2-1; 8 bases are shared with TRBD1. Germline CDR1 and CDR2: SNHLY and FYNNEI. V lost 5 bases, J lost 6 bases, and 3 bases stayed unmatched. The CDR3 is 13 residues long. The CDR3 DNA reads TGTGCCAGCAGTAGAGACAGGGGCAATGAGCAGTTCTTC. This gives the protein CASSRDRGNEQFF.

The J gene is TRBJ1-1, the V gene TRBV28; a weak D match, TRBD1 (5 bases). CDR1 is MDHEN, CDR2 SYDVKM, per germline. CDR3 length equals 13 residues. V was clipped by 2 bases and J by 6 bases, with 10 bases between them. Here the CDR3 reads CASSLNRRAEAFF. CDR3 in DNA: TGTGCCAGCAGTTTAAACCGCAGGGCTGAAGCTTTCTTT.

The chain joins TRBV7-7 to TRBJ2-7; D not certain. The CDR3 extends over 13 amino acids. Trimming removed 2 bases from V and 5 bases from J, with 10 bases in between. In germline, CDR1 is SSHAT, CDR2 FNYEAQ (reference sequence). The CDR3 here is CASSLSPSHEQYF. Written as DNA, the CDR3 is TGTGCCAGCAGCTTAAGTCCCAGCCACGAGCAGTACTTC. The complete variable domain, with remaining parts taken from reference TRBV7-7 and TRBJ2-7, reads GAGVSQSPRYKVTKRGQDVTLRCDPISSHATLYWYQQALGQGPEFLTYFNYEAQPDKSGLPSDRFSAERPEGSISTLTIQRTEQRDSAMYRCASSLSPSHEQYFGPGTRLTVT.

J is TRBJ2-2 and V is TRBV6-5; tentative D call: TRBD2 (6 bases). Trimming stripped 0 bases from V and 5 bases from J, with 13 bases between. Per germline, CDR1 MNHEY and CDR2 SVGAGI. The CDR3 runs to 16 residues. The CDR3 loop reads CASSYSPGLGTGELFF. CDR3 nucleotides: TGTGCCAGCAGTTACTCGCCGGGACTGGGGACCGGGGAGCTGTTTTTT.

This clone was observed a handful of times. CDR3 DNA: TGTGCCAGCAGTTTAAGGGGCTTTATGGGGACTAACTATGGCTACACCTTC. Its protein product is CASSLRGFMGTNYGYTF. The chain uses TRBV27 and TRBJ1-2, with D possibly being TRBD1 (5 bases). V lost 2 bases to trimming and J lost 0 bases, with 16 bases between them. The CDR3 totals 17 residues. Germline CDR1 reads MNHEY; CDR2 reads SMNVEV (reference sequence).

The J gene is TRBJ2-1, the V gene TRBV28; D not certain. Per the germline V gene, CDR1 is MDHEN and CDR2 is SYDVKM. This CDR3 is built from 11 residues. Trimming shortened V by 8 bases and J by 8 bases, and 10 bases separated the two germline ends. The CDR3 spells CASEGRHEQFF. DNA of the CDR3: TGTGCCAGCGAAGGCCGTCATGAGCAGTTCTTC.

This clone has a handful of counts. The rearrangement uses TRBV5-6 and TRBJ2-1; D is unresolved. The CDR3 contains 13 residues. V was clipped by 0 bases and J by 5 bases, with 6 bases between them. Germline values: CDR1 SGHDT, CDR2 YYEEEE. CDR3 nucleotides: TGTGCCAGCAGCTTGGGTGGTGACAATGAGCAGTTCTTC. Encoded protein: CASSLGGDNEQFF. The whole variable domain, remainder taken from reference TRBV5-6 and TRBJ2-1, is DAGVTQSPTHLIKTRGQQVTLRCSPKSGHDTVSWYQQALGQGPQFIFQYYEEEERQRGNFPDRFSGHQFPNYSSELNVNALLLGDSALYLCASSLGGDNEQFFGPGTRLTVL.

The CDR3 sequence: CASNDRTYEQYF. For the CDR3, the DNA is TGTGCCAGCAATGATAGGACCTACGAGCAGTACTTC. V usage is TRBV28 and J usage is TRBJ2-7; D is undetermined. This CDR3 region has 12 residues. The V gene's germline CDR1 is MDHEN and CDR2 SYDVKM. Deletions cut 7 bases from V and 2 bases from J, with 9 bases between.

The V call is TRBV7-6, the J call TRBJ1-5; TRBD1 matches at 12 bases. J gave up 5 bases and V 6 bases, and 8 bases lay outside the gene matches. The CDR3 runs 16 residues. Germline V gene sequence: CDR1 SGHVS, CDR2 FNYEAQ. This CDR3 is CASRLPGTGGDQPQHF. CDR3 nucleotides: TGTGCCAGCAGACTACCCGGGACAGGGGGCGATCAGCCCCAGCATTTT.

The V call is TRBV18, the J call TRBJ2-5, with TRBD2 matching 10 bases. V shed 2 bases and J 2 bases; nucleotides not matched to a gene: 5. Germline lookup yields CDR1 KGHSH and CDR2 LQKENI. This CDR3 contains 16 residues. This CDR3 is CASSPWRLAGQETQYF. The CDR3 nucleotides are TGTGCCAGCTCACCATGGAGACTAGCGGGTCAAGAGACCCAGTACTTC.

The rearrangement uses TRBV10-1 and TRBJ2-2; TRBD2 is a possible D gene (5 bases). CDR1 is WNHNN, CDR2 SYGVQD, per germline (reference sequence). This CDR3 has 16 residues. V was trimmed by 3 bases and J by 3 bases, leaving 14 bases between them. CDR3 amino acids: CASSEGGGWDTGELFF. CDR3 nucleotides: TGCGCCAGCAGTGAAGGAGGAGGCTGGGACACCGGGGAGCTGTTTTTT.